This T cell receptor (beta chain) was recorded in a study of blood T cell repertoires in COVID-19. Study summary: In each case, the material was cDNA or gDNA derived from T cells, B-cell-depleted T cells, or PBMCs.

The ends lost 0 bases at V and 7 bases at J; junction bases unmatched: 11. Looked up from germline, CDR1 is LNHNV and CDR2 is YYDKDF (reference sequence). This CDR3 is 18 amino acids long. Original processing notes: It was from reference gene primer amplification that nucleated cell counts were estimated. Measured with immunoSEQ multiplex PCR; TCRdb has only the in-frame clones, and not every one. That table gives V, J and clone size, and the DNA gave D and trimming. The sample gives approximately 140,000 clones, 82% of which show up once; 15% is in the top ten. The receptor's source is a human donor with acute or convalescent COVID-19. The donor label of this sample is uncertain. The specimen sequenced was peripheral blood. The genes are TRBV15 and TRBJ2-1; 11 bases are a match to TRBD2. The CDR3 region has the DNA TGTGCCACCAGCAGAGAGCGTCGGGCTAGCGGGGGGCCGAATGAGCAGTTCTTC. Translated: CATSRERRASGGPNEQFF.